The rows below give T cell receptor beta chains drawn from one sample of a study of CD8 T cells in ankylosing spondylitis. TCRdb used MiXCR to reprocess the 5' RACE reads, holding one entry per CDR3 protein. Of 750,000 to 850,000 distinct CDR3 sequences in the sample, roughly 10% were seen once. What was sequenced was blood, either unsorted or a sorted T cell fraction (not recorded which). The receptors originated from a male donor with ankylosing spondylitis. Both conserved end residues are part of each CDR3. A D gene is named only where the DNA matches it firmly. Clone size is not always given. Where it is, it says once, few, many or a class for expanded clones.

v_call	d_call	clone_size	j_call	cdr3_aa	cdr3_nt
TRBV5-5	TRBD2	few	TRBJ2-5	CASSFGLAGGRRETQYF	TGTGCCAGCAGCTTTGGACTAGCGGGAGGTCGGCGGGAGACCCAGTACTTC
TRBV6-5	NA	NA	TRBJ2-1	CASSYFRTDLYNEQFF	TGTGCCAGCAGTTACTTTCGGACAGACCTATACAATGAGCAGTTCTTC
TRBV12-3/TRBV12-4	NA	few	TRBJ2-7	CASSIRHLPGYEQYF	TGTGCCAGCAGTATCAGACACTTACCCGGTTACGAGCAGTACTTC
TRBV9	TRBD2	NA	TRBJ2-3	CASSVGGRADTQYF	TGTGCCAGCAGCGTAGGGGGGAGGGCAGATACGCAGTATTTT
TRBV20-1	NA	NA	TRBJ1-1	CSARLGTVNTEAFF	TGCAGTGCTAGGTTAGGGACGGTGAACACTGAAGCTTTCTTT
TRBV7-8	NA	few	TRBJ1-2	CASSLVTEGNYGYTF	TGTGCCAGCAGCTTAGTAACAGAGGGCAACTATGGCTACACCTTC
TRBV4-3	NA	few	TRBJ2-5	CASSFTGTSETQYF	TGCGCCAGCAGCTTCACCGGGACCTCAGAGACCCAGTACTTC
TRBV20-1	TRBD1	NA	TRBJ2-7	CSARQGQSQYF	TGCAGTGCGAGACAGGGGCAATCGCAGTACTTC
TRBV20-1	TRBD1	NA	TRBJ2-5	CSATRTGRETQYF	TGCAGTGCTACCAGGACAGGGCGAGAGACCCAGTACTTC
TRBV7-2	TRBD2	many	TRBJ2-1	CASTSRGLAGGNEQFF	TGTGCCAGCACCTCAAGAGGGCTAGCGGGAGGCAATGAGCAGTTCTTC
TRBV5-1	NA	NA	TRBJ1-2	CASSLEGKLGYGYTF	TGCGCCAGCAGCCTGGAGGGCAAGCTAGGCTATGGCTACACCTTC
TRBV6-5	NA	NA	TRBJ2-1	CASSYPQRASSYNEQFF	TGTGCCAGCAGTTACCCGCAGCGGGCGAGCTCCTACAATGAGCAGTTCTTC
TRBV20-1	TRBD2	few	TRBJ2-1	CSARSLSGTSYNEQFF	TGCAGTGCTAGATCCCTTAGCGGGACCTCCTACAATGAGCAGTTCTTC
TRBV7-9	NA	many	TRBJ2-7	CASSLSGSEQYF	TGTGCCAGCAGCCTATCCGGGTCCGAGCAGTACTTC
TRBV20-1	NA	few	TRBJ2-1	CSASRTVVEQFF	TGCAGTGCTAGTCGGACGGTGGTTGAGCAGTTCTTC
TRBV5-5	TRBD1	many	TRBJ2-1	CASSPTGGSYNEQFF	TGTGCCAGCAGCCCGACAGGGGGGTCCTACAATGAGCAGTTCTTC
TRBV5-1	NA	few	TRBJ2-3	CASSSGTETDTQYF	TGCGCCAGCAGCTCCGGGACTGAGACAGATACGCAGTATTTT
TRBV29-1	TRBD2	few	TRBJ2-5	CSVVASGSETQYF	TGCAGCGTTGTAGCTAGCGGGAGTGAGACCCAGTACTTC
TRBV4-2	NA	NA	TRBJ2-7	CASSPRPDYEQYF	TGTGCCAGCAGCCCCCGACCAGACTACGAGCAGTACTTC
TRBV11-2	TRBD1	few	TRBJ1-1	CASSSDRGLTEAFF	TGTGCCAGCAGCTCGGACAGGGGTTTGACTGAAGCTTTCTTT
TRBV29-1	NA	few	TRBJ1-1	CSVEGKPGAFF	TGCAGCGTTGAGGGAAAGCCCGGAGCTTTCTTT
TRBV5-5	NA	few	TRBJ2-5	CASSLAGEGETQYF	TGTGCCAGCAGCTTGGCCGGTGAGGGGGAGACCCAGTACTTC
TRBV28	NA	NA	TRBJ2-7	CASRLPQAPYEQYF	TGTGCCAGCAGACTGCCCCAAGCGCCTTACGAGCAGTACTTC
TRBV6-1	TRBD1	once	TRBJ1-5	CASSVSRTGNQPQHF	TGTGCCAGCAGCGTTTCTAGGACAGGGAATCAGCCCCAGCATTTT
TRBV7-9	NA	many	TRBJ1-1	CASSLGVRNTEAFF	TGCGCCAGCAGCTTGGGCGTCCGGAACACTGAAGCTTTCTTT
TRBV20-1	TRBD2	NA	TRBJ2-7	CSALRGGSYEQYF	TGCAGTGCTCTGCGGGGGGGCTCCTACGAGCAGTACTTC
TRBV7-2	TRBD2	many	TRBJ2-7	CASSWGVSGSPYEQYF	TGTGCCAGCAGCTGGGGCGTTAGCGGGAGCCCCTACGAGCAGTACTTC
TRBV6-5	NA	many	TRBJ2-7	CASSYSGVSYEQYF	TGTGCCAGCAGTTACTCGGGAGTTTCCTACGAGCAGTACTTC
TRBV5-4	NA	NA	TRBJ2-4	CASSLGSSPAKNIQYF	TGTGCCAGCAGCTTGGGGAGTAGCCCTGCCAAAAACATTCAGTACTTC
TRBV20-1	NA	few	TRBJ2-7	CSARDGVYEQYF	TGCAGTGCGAGGGACGGAGTCTACGAGCAGTACTTC
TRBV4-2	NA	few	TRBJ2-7	CASSPQPALGADEQYF	TGTGCCAGCAGCCCGCAGCCAGCTCTAGGGGCCGACGAGCAGTACTTC
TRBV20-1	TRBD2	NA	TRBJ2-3	CSAYPGLAGFRQYF	TGCAGTGCCTACCCGGGACTAGCGGGGTTCAGGCAGTATTTT
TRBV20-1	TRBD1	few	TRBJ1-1	CSAGRDSTLNTEAFF	TGCAGTGCGGGTCGGGACAGCACCCTGAACACTGAAGCTTTCTTT
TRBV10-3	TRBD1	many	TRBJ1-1	CAIRLDRGQAEAFF	TGTGCCATCAGATTGGACAGGGGACAGGCTGAAGCTTTCTTT
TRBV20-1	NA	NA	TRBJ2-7	CRALGGADAYEQYF	TGCAGAGCTTTAGGCGGGGCCGACGCCTACGAGCAGTACTTC
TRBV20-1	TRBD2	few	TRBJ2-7	CSARARRGKTYEQYF	TGCAGTGCTAGAGCGCGGCGGGGGAAGACCTACGAGCAGTACTTC
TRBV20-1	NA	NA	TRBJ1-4	CSVAQGRNEKLFF	TGCAGTGTAGCACAGGGACGGAATGAAAAACTGTTTTTT
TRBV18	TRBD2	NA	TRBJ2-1	CASSDRLAGDLNEQFF	TGTGCCAGCTCGGACCGTCTAGCGGGGGACCTCAATGAGCAGTTCTTC
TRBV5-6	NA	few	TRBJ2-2	CASTKTTRRTGELFF	TGTGCCAGCACCAAAACGACTAGACGAACCGGGGAGCTGTTTTTT
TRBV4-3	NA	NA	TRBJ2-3	CASSQAWSGQDTQYF	TGCGCCAGCAGCCAAGCTTGGTCGGGGCAGGATACGCAGTATTTT
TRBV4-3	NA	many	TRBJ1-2	CASSQVGGGYGYTF	TGCGCCAGCAGCCAAGTAGGTGGAGGCTATGGCTACACCTTC
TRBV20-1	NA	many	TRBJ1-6	CSGEGPINSPLHF	TGCAGTGGAGAGGGACCGATTAATTCACCCCTCCACTTT
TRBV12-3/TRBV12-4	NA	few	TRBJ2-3	CASSFGEAGGGTDTQYF	TGTGCCAGCAGTTTTGGCGAGGCAGGGGGGGGCACAGATACGCAGTATTTT
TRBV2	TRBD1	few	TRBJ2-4	CASRGQGATLAKNIQYF	TGTGCCAGCAGGGGACAGGGGGCCACTCTAGCCAAAAACATTCAGTACTTC
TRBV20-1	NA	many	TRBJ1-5	CSVNVQPQHF	TGCAGTGTAAACGTTCAGCCCCAGCATTTT
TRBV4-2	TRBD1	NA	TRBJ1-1	CASSKTPETGHNF	TGTGCCAGCAGCAAAACTCCCGAGACAGGGCACAACTTT
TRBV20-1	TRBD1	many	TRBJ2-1	CSAPNGQGDEQFF	TGCAGTGCGCCGAACGGACAGGGCGATGAGCAGTTCTTC
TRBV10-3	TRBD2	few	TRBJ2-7	CAISELGLAGYEQYF	TGTGCCATCAGTGAGTTAGGACTAGCGGGATACGAGCAGTACTTC